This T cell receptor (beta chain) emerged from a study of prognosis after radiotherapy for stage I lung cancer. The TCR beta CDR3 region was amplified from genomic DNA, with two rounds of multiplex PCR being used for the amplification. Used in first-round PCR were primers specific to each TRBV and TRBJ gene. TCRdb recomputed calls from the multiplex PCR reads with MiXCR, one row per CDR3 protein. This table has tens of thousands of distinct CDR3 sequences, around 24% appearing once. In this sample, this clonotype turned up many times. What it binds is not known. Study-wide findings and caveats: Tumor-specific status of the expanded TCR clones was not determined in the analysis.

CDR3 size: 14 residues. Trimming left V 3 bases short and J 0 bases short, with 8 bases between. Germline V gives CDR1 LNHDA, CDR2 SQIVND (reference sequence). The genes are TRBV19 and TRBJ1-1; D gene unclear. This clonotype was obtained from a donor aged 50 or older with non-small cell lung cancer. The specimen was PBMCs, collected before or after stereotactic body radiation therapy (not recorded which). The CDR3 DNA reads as TGTGCCAGTAGTATTCCAGAAATGAACACTGAAGCTTTCTTT. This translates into CASSIPEMNTEAFF. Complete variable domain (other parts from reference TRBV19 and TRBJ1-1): DGGITQSPKYLFRKEGQNVTLSCEQNLNHDAMYWYRQDPGQGLRLIYYSQIVNDFQKGDIAEGYSVSREKKESFPLTVTSAQKNPTAFYLCASSIPEMNTEAFFGQGTRLTVV.